Only a few counts were recorded for the clone carrying this T cell receptor (beta chain). The sample comes from a study of T-cell memory formation after mild COVID-19. At the level of the study: TCR clusters showed largely donor specificity.

cDNA libraries for TCR alpha and TCR beta, carrying sample barcodes and UMIs, came from 5'RACE with constant-segment primers. TCRdb reprocessed the 5' RACE reads with MiXCR, giving one entry per CDR3 protein. Of about 400,000 distinct CDR3 sequences detected, approximately 14% appear once; the ten largest clones hold around 21%. Germline lookup yields CDR1 MNHEY and CDR2 SVGAGI. V was trimmed by 5 bases and J by 6 bases, leaving 19 bases between them. The CDR3 is 15 residues long. The specimen sequenced was PBMCs or a T cell subset sorted from them (not recorded which). The chain couples TRBV6-5 to TRBJ1-1; D perhaps matches TRBD1 (5 bases). The origin of this receptor is a man younger than 35 who had mild COVID-19 (a few samples of this study predate the infection). Cell type and time point are not known. CDR3 residues: CASSPQVTGRAEAFF. DNA of the CDR3: TGTGCCAGCAGTCCCCAGGTTACGGGGCGAGCTGAAGCTTTCTTT.